A single sample gave rise to the 25 T cell receptor beta chains below, sequenced in a study of T-cell reconstitution after alpha-beta-depleted transplantation in children. The TCRbeta library incorporated unique molecular identifiers. TCRdb independently ran MiXCR on the PCR reads; one entry per CDR3 protein. The table shows some 200,000 distinct CDR3 sequences, with about 14% occurring only once. Sequencing was performed on PBMCs from the stem cell graft donor, taken from the stem cell graft. The receptors were gathered from a human donor who donated a stem cell graft to a child with acute lymphoblastic leukemia.

The V and J genes are TRBV6-5 and TRBJ2-2; no clear D gene. Deletions cut 0 bases from V and 5 bases from J, with 13 bases between. Germline lookup yields CDR1 MNHEY and CDR2 SVGAGI. The CDR3 has 16 residues. CDR3 bases: TGTGCCAGCAGTTACTCTTGGACGGTTAAGACCGGGGAGCTGTTTTTT. Translation gives CASSYSWTVKTGELFF.

Ten or more counts support this clonotype. The chain is built from TRBV6-1 and TRBJ2-5; a weak D match, TRBD1 (5 bases). V was pared by 4 bases and J by 1 base, with 19 bases between. The length of the CDR3 is 17 residues. Looked up from germline, CDR1 is MNHNS and CDR2 is SASEGT. This CDR3 is CASSVSGHTPVQETQYF. DNA for the CDR3: TGTGCCAGCAGTGTATCAGGGCACACACCAGTCCAAGAGACCCAGTACTTC.

A word on this clonotype: A read error may explain this, as a much larger clone is one base away. The rearrangement uses TRBV7-2 and TRBJ2-1; TRBD2 aligns across 14 bases. This CDR3 region has 15 residues. Per germline, CDR1 SGHTA and CDR2 FQGNSA. CDR3 nucleotide sequence: TGTGCCAGCAGCACGGGACTAGCGGGAGTTAATGAGGAGTTCTTC. This codes for CASSTGLAGVNEEFF.

This clonotype was recorded at least ten times. The chain carries TRBV3-1 and TRBJ2-3, with D uncertain. The V gene lost 0 bases and the J gene lost 5 bases, with 12 bases spanning the gap. The CDR3 runs 15 residues. Germline CDR1 LGHDT, CDR2 YNNKEL (reference sequence). CDR3 sequence reads: CASSQEVAARDTQYF. The CDR3 DNA sequence: TGTGCCAGCAGCCAAGAGGTTGCGGCCAGAGATACGCAGTATTTT.

The chain combines TRBV30 with TRBJ2-2; D ambiguous. This CDR3 region has 13 residues. CDR1 and CDR2 (germline): GTSNPN, SVGIG (reference sequence). Trimming stripped 2 bases from V and 5 bases from J, with 9 bases between. The CDR3, as DNA: TGTGCCTGGAGTCGAATGGGTACCGGGGAGCTGTTTTTT. It translates to CAWSRMGTGELFF.

A remark on this clonotype: A much larger clone sits a single nucleotide away, making a read error possible. The CDR3 end shows no conserved phenylalanine or tryptophan, and so a read error is likely. J is TRBJ1-1 and V is TRBV4-1; maybe TRBD1 (5 bases). Germline CDR1 and CDR2: MGHRA and YSYEKL. The CDR3 is 18 residues long. Trimming stripped 3 bases from V and 0 bases from J, with 20 bases between. The CDR3 DNA sequence: TGCGCCAGCAGCCAGGCCCCCAGGGCACACTCAATGAACACTGAAGCTTTCTTG. It specifies CASSQAPRAHSMNTEAFL.

This clonotype was found many times. V usage is TRBV6-5 and J usage is TRBJ2-5; a possible D gene is TRBD2 (5 bases). V lost 5 bases and J 9 bases, leaving 16 bases between the germline ends. The CDR3 has 13 residues. The germline CDR1 and CDR2 sequences are MNHEY and SVGAGI. The CDR3 here is CASSPTEGGPQYF. CDR3 bases: TGTGCCAGCAGTCCAACCGAGGGTGGTCCCCAGTACTTC.

The sample holds many counts of this clonotype. The chain is built from TRBV12-3 or TRBV12-4 and TRBJ2-1; 10 nucleotides agree with TRBD1. The CDR3 contains 15 residues. V was pared by 8 bases and J by 0 bases, with 4 bases of the junction left unmatched. CDR3 loop: CASRDRGSSYNEQFF. The CDR3 coding sequence is TGTGCCAGCCGGGACAGGGGAAGCTCCTACAATGAGCAGTTCTTC.

This clonotype was counted ten times or more. The chain recombines TRBV5-6 with TRBJ2-5; D is perhaps TRBD2 (6 bases). There are 17 residues in the CDR3. Trimming cost V 2 bases and J 4 bases, with 21 bases left between them. Per germline, CDR1 SGHDT and CDR2 YYEEEE. The DNA of the CDR3 is TGTGCCAGCAGCTTCCCCGGGACTCTTTTAAGCGCAGAGACCCAGTACTTC. It specifies CASSFPGTLLSAETQYF.

This clonotype was detected many times. The chain joins TRBV6-1 to TRBJ1-5, with D unresolved. CDR1 is MNHNS, CDR2 SASEGT, per germline. The CDR3 has 17 residues. With 2 bases removed from V and 0 bases from J, the gap between germline ends came to 14 bases. The CDR3 sequence: CASSEYGPSYSNQPQHF. The CDR3 nucleotides read TGTGCCAGCAGTGAATACGGCCCATCCTATAGCAATCAGCCCCAGCATTTT.

This clonotype was picked up many times. The chain links TRBV5-1 to TRBJ1-3; D not resolved. Trimming shortened V by 4 bases and J by 2 bases, and 13 bases separated the two germline ends. This CDR3 contains 15 residues. CDR1 and CDR2 (germline): SGHRS, YFSETQ. The DNA of the CDR3 is TGCGCCAGCAGCCTTCGGGGTACGGCTGGAAACACCATATATTTT. Translated, it gives CASSLRGTAGNTIYF.

The rearrangement uses TRBV5-1 and TRBJ2-1, with 14 bases identical to TRBD2. J gave up 6 bases and V 4 bases, and 30 bases lay outside the gene matches. Germline CDR1 and CDR2: SGHRS and YFSETQ. CDR3 length: 24 residues. CDR3 sequence (DNA): TGCGCCAGCAGCCCAGGGACAGACCCCATTCTGGGGACTAGCGGGAGAAGGGGCTTCAATGAGCAGTTCTTC. Translated, it gives CASSPGTDPILGTSGRRGFNEQFF.

The rearrangement links TRBV4-1 to TRBJ2-3, with TRBD2 matching 7 bases. V lost 2 bases to trimming and J lost 1 base; unmatched junction nucleotides: 9. Germline CDR1 MGHRA, CDR2 YSYEKL. The CDR3 loop spans 17 amino acids. In DNA, the CDR3 is TGCGCCAGCAGCCAATCCTTAGCGGGCTCTGGCACAGATACGCAGTATTTT. It codes for CASSQSLAGSGTDTQYF.

This clonotype has ten or more counts. The V call is TRBV5-4, the J call TRBJ1-4; D not certain. CDR3 length equals 20 residues. V was pared by 3 bases and J by 0 bases, with 24 bases between. From germline, CDR1 is SGHNT and CDR2 YYREEE (reference sequence). The CDR3 region has the DNA TGTGCCAGCAGCTCCCTACCCGACTTGCAATCTGCGGCAACTAATGAAAAACTGTTTTTT. Its translation is CASSSLPDLQSAATNEKLFF. Supplemented by reference TRBV5-4 and TRBJ1-4, the full variable domain reads ETGVTQSPTHLIKTRGQQVTLRCSSQSGHNTVSWYQQALGQGPQFIFQYYREEENGRGNFPPRFSGLQFPNYSSELNVNALELDDSALYLCASSSLPDLQSAATNEKLFFGSGTQLSVL.

This clonotype was recorded at least ten times. The chain is built from TRBV12-3 or TRBV12-4 and TRBJ1-5, with D unresolved. The V gene lost 4 bases and the J gene lost 7 bases, with 5 bases spanning the gap. The CDR3 length is 11 residues. CDR3 DNA sequence: TGTGCCAGCAGTTCCGGCCAGCCCCAGCATTTT. This codes for CASSSGQPQHF.

The chain couples TRBV19 to TRBJ2-1; no firm D call. Germline V CDR1 and CDR2: LNHDA, SQIVND (reference sequence). Trimming left V 7 bases short and J 9 bases short, with 22 bases between. The CDR3 is 15 amino acids. As DNA, the CDR3 is TGTGCCAGTATCGACGGTCTTCCCCCGGTGGGTGAGCAGTTCTTC. This sequence encodes CASIDGLPPVGEQFF.

This clonotype was recorded many times. The chain uses TRBV10-3 and TRBJ1-5; TRBD1 matches at 8 bases. The CDR3 totals 12 residues. Germline CDR1 ENHRY, CDR2 SYGVKD. After removal of 3 bases from V and 9 bases from J, the junction contained 1 base not matched to a gene. CDR3 DNA: TGTGCCATCAGTGACAGGGGGCGGCCCCAGCATTTT. Residues: CAISDRGRPQHF.

J is TRBJ1-1 and V is TRBV3-1; tentatively, D is TRBD1 (5 bases). Trimming removed 4 bases from V and 2 bases from J, with 11 bases in between. The CDR3 length is 14 residues. CDR1 is LGHDT, CDR2 YNNKEL, per germline (reference sequence). CDR3 region: CASSRQILNTEAFF. The DNA of the CDR3 is TGTGCCAGCAGCCGACAGATACTCAACACTGAAGCTTTCTTT.

J is TRBJ1-3 and V is TRBV6-1; the D is unclear. The CDR3 spans 16 residues. The V end lost 2 bases, the J end lost 0 bases, and 11 bases lay between the germline ends. Germline V gene data show CDR1 as MNHNS and CDR2 as SASEGT. CDR3 loop: CASSESWRRSGNTIYF. The CDR3 DNA follows: TGTGCCAGCAGTGAAAGCTGGAGGCGCTCTGGAAACACCATATATTTT.

The sample holds many counts of this clonotype. The chain is built from TRBV29-1 and TRBJ1-1; maybe TRBD1 (6 bases). Looked up from germline, CDR1 is SQVTM and CDR2 is ANQGSEA. The CDR3 runs to 14 residues. V shed 2 bases and J shed 2 bases, with 12 bases lying between them. The CDR3 spells CSVESRTDNTEAFF. DNA of the CDR3: TGCAGCGTTGAATCAAGGACAGACAACACTGAAGCTTTCTTT.

This clonotype was counted many times. The chain joins TRBV5-1 to TRBJ2-1, with TRBD2 matching 10 bases. V dropped 1 base and J dropped 4; count of bases not matched to a gene: 5. The CDR3 runs to 16 residues. Per the germline V gene, CDR1 is SGHRS and CDR2 is YFSETQ. This CDR3 reads CASSLRGTSVYNEQFF. CDR3 sequence (DNA): TGCGCCAGCAGCTTGCGTGGGACTAGCGTTTACAATGAGCAGTTCTTC. The whole variable domain, filled in from reference TRBV5-1 and TRBJ2-1, reads KAGVTQTPRYLIKTRGQQVTLSCSPISGHRSVSWYQQTPGQGLQFLFEYFSETQRNKGNFPGRFSGRQFSNSRSEMNVSTLELGDSALYLCASSLRGTSVYNEQFFGPGTRLTVL.

The sample holds many counts of this clonotype. In DNA, the CDR3 is TGCGCCAGCAGCTTGGAAGCTAGCGGCTACAATGAGCAGTTCTTC. The encoded protein is CASSLEASGYNEQFF. The chain joins TRBV5-1 to TRBJ2-1; 7 positions match TRBD2. CDR1 SGHRS and CDR2 YFSETQ come from the germline V gene. This CDR3 is built from 15 residues. V was clipped by 0 bases and J by 3 bases; unmatched bases: 3. The whole variable domain, remainder taken from reference TRBV5-1 and TRBJ2-1, is KAGVTQTPRYLIKTRGQQVTLSCSPISGHRSVSWYQQTPGQGLQFLFEYFSETQRNKGNFPGRFSGRQFSNSRSEMNVSTLELGDSALYLCASSLEASGYNEQFFGPGTRLTVL.

The chain recombines TRBV28 with TRBJ2-1; D perhaps matches TRBD2 (5 bases). The germline V gene encodes CDR1 MDHEN and CDR2 SYDVKM. V shed 2 bases and J shed 10 bases, with 15 bases lying between them. This CDR3 is 14 amino acids long. This CDR3 reads CASSLEGVSREQFF. The CDR3 bases are TGTGCCAGCAGTTTAGAGGGAGTTTCACGGGAGCAGTTCTTC.

The sample holds many counts of this clonotype. DNA of the CDR3: TGCAGCTCATCAGGGGGCGGGAATAATGAGCAGTTCTTC. It translates to CSSSGGGNNEQFF. This chain links TRBV29-1 with TRBJ2-1; 8 bases agree with TRBD1. Germline-derived CDR1 and CDR2 are SQVTM and ANQGSEA. This CDR3 spans 13 amino acids. Trimming at V came to 8 bases and at J to 7 bases, leaving 10 bases not matched to a gene.

This clonotype was found many times. The chain has TRBV7-2 and TRBJ2-2; unclear D gene. The CDR3 runs to 13 residues. Trimming shortened V by 1 base and J by 7 bases, and 7 bases separated the two germline ends. Germline lookup yields CDR1 SGHTA and CDR2 FQGNSA. The CDR3 loop is CASSLVRFGELFF. Here the CDR3 DNA reads TGTGCCAGCAGCTTAGTTAGGTTCGGGGAGCTGTTTTTT.